This TCR beta chain originates from a study of T cell responses to AZD1222 COVID-19 vaccine. Study findings and constraints: As reported, nearly half of all spike-specific TCRs target variant regions that are unmutated. There were repertoire samples only from the period after the peak T cell response. Baseline seropositivity occurred in only 5 or 6 AZD1222 recipients. Most donors were white British, females outnumbered males, and clonal diversity was possibly underestimated.

Germline V gives CDR1 LGHDT, CDR2 YNNKEL (reference sequence). The CDR3 consists of 11 residues. The V end was cut by 2 bases, the J end by 8 bases, with 4 bases between. The repertoire was sequenced with immunoSEQ multiplex PCR; TCRdb's copy has only in-frame clones and lacks some. The sample yields approximately 120,000 clones, roughly 93% seen once. In the case of this clone: The antigen is undetermined.

Source: peripheral blood, taken on day 0 of AZD1222 vaccination. This TCR derives from an adult in good health. This rearrangement joins TRBV3-1 (or the pseudogene TRBV3-2) to TRBJ2-4; D remains unclear. The CDR3 sequence: CASSQNHIQYF. CDR3 coding DNA: TGTGCCAGCAGCCAAAACCACATTCAGTACTTC.